These T cell receptor beta chains were read from a single sample in a study of sequential checkpoint blockade in melanoma. Repertoires were generated with immunoSEQ multiplex PCR, while TCRdb's copy carries only in-frame clones and drops some. The sample lists 3,000 or so clones, approximately 20% occurring once. The sample in question was tumor tissue (inferred from file names), obtained from a patient given nivolumab and ipilimumab in sequence. Receptors originate from a human donor with melanoma. Both conserved end residues are trimmed from each CDR3. Part of the rows lack a size; the others show once, few, many or a class for expanded clones.

clone size | V gene | CDR3 protein
. | TRBV11-3 | ASSSERGGQETQY
. | TRBV5-1 | ASSLDLPDRGTYEQY
few | TRBV10-2 | ASSLGLAGVETQY
few | TRBV11-3 | ASSLVRGPGNEQF
few | TRBV11-3 | ASSSSGASYEQY
many | TRBV6-8 | AIGTGLTYEQY
few | TRBV28 | ASTPSNGANVLT
medium-sized | TRBV11-3 | ASSLGGSTDTQY
many | TRBV6-8 | ASSYRDTGELF
many | TRBV7-4 | ASSFSGDYEQY
. | TRBV6-8 | ASSWQPSEAF
many | TRBV11-3 | ASSLAGVLNEQF
medium-sized | TRBV6-8 | ASSVITGVQETQY
. | TRBV18 | ASSPLAGQAYEQY
. | TRBV19 | ASSIPGKPSTDTQY